Reported below is one TCR beta chain. What it recognizes is unknown. The record originates from a study of shared clonotypes between healthy human individuals. The study's findings and limits: Depth was large, yet rarefaction showed that sorted-subset sequencing was incomplete. The study generally estimated greater richness for naive than memory subsets. Non-shared clonotypes had lower generation probabilities than those shared by all four donors.

Naive CD8 cells lacked CD45RO and underwent positive selection for CCR7, leaving out terminally differentiated effector memory CD45RA+ cells. The CDR3 extends over 15 amino acids. Germline values: CDR1 SGHRS, CDR2 YFSETQ. The V end lost 1 base, the J end lost 3 bases, and 13 bases lay between the germline ends. The authors distributed each subset's genomic DNA evenly over several immunoSEQ plates. TCRdb's copy holds only in-frame clones and misses some; the assay was immunoSEQ multiplex PCR. Here the sample spans about 2.1 million clones, approximately 94% being singletons. The TCR sequence derives from a man aged 18 to 29 in good health. Some clones in this sample may be carry-over from other donors' samples. The rearrangement uses TRBV5-1 and TRBJ1-2; no definite D call. Sequenced sample: naive CD8+ T cells from PBMCs. The CDR3 DNA sequence: TGCGCCAGCAGCTTGTGGTCCTCAGAGGACTATGGCTACACCTTC. It specifies CASSLWSSEDYGYTF.